This T cell receptor beta chain was found in a study of patients and donors after allogeneic stem cell transplantation. This clonotype occurred many times. The CDR3 is 15 amino acids. Deletions cut 3 bases from V and 6 bases from J, with 16 bases between. TCRdb itself ran the RT-PCR reads through MiXCR, one entry per CDR3 protein. The data show about a million distinct CDR3 sequences, roughly 18% seen once. This receptor was obtained from a human donor who was either an allogeneic HSCT recipient or a stem cell or donor lymphocyte infusion donor (not recorded which). It is not recorded whose cells these are; they may come from a transplant donor. The specimen was blood, either unsorted or a sorted T cell fraction (not recorded which). J is TRBJ2-3 and V is TRBV12-3 or TRBV12-4, with TRBD2 as a possible D gene (5 bases). In nucleotides, the CDR3 is TGTGCCAGCAGTTTCGAGAGGGCCCTTCGGGATACGCAGTATTTT. This translates into CASSFERALRDTQYF.